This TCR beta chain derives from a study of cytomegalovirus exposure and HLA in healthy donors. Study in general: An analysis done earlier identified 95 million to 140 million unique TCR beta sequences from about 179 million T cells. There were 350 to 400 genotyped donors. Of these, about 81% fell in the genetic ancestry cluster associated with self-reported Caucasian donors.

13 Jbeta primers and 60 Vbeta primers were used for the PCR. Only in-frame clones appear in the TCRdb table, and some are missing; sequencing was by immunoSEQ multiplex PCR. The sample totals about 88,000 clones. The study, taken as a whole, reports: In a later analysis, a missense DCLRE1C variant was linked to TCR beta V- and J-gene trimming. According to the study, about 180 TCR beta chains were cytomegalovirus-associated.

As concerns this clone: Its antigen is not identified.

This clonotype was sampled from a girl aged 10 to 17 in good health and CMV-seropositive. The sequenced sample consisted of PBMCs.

CDR3 DNA sequence: TGTGCCAGCAGCCCTGGAAGTGGACAGGGGAACGAGCAGTACTTC. It encodes CASSPGSGQGNEQYF. The genes are TRBV5-6 and TRBJ2-7; 9 nucleotides match TRBD1. This CDR3 is built from 15 residues. Germline CDR1 SGHDT, CDR2 YYEEEE. Trimming took 4 bases from V and 5 from J; bases not matched to a gene: 10.